The 20 T cell receptor beta chains below come from one sample, sequenced in a study of blood T cell repertoires in COVID-19. The protocol was immunoSEQ multiplex PCR, while the TCRdb copy is restricted to in-frame clones and leaves out a portion. The sample includes about 180,000 clones, 70% to 85% of them seen just once. Sequenced sample: peripheral blood. These receptors originate from a woman older than 75 with acute or convalescent COVID-19.

The chain has TRBV19 and TRBJ2-7; D is perhaps TRBD2 (6 bases). The V gene's germline CDR1 is LNHDA and CDR2 SQIVND (reference sequence). CDR3 length: 16 amino acids. V shed 5 bases and J shed 5 bases, with 22 bases lying between them. The CDR3 sequence is CASSPEGLSKGHEQYF. Here the CDR3 DNA reads TGTGCCAGTAGTCCCGAGGGACTGAGTAAGGGCCACGAGCAGTACTTC.

This rearrangement joins TRBV5-4 to TRBJ1-1, with D possibly matching TRBD1 (5 bases). CDR1 and CDR2 (germline): SGHNT, YYREEE (reference sequence). The CDR3 totals 15 residues. V gave up 2 bases and J gave up 5 bases, with 16 bases separating them. The CDR3 DNA is TGTGCCAGCAGCTTACGATTGGGGGGAGGGACTGAAGCTTTCTTT. Translating it yields CASSLRLGGGTEAFF.

The count of this clone is one. This chain joins TRBV4-1 and TRBJ1-4, with a weak D call TRBD1 (5 bases). The V gene's germline CDR1 is MGHRA and CDR2 YSYEKL. V gave up 0 bases and J gave up 7 bases, with 15 bases separating them. CDR3 length: 16 amino acids. The CDR3 DNA is TGCGCCAGCAGCCAAGATTACGCCAGGAGGGGTGAAAAACTGTTTTTT. It is translated as CASSQDYARRGEKLFF.

In DNA, the CDR3 is TGTGCCAGCAGACCTAGCGGGGGAGGATCCTACGAGCAGTACTTC. Its translation: CASRPSGGGSYEQYF. J is TRBJ2-7 and V is TRBV6-6; 10 nucleotides line up with TRBD2. The V gene end was trimmed by 6 bases and the J gene end by 1 base; junction bases not matched to a gene: 6. CDR3 size: 15 residues. CDR1 and CDR2 (germline): MNHNY, SVGAGI (reference sequence).

The CDR3 protein is CASSFKGEEQFF. The CDR3 nucleotides read TGTGCCAGCAGCTTTAAGGGGGAGGAGCAGTTCTTC. This chain joins TRBV5-8 and TRBJ2-1; tentative D call: TRBD1 (6 bases). CDR1 is SGHTS, CDR2 YDEGEE, per germline. The CDR3 has 12 amino acids. V was clipped by 2 bases and J by 10 bases, with 10 bases between them.

This rearrangement joins TRBV7-2 to TRBJ1-5; D not resolved. Germline CDR1 reads SGHTA; CDR2 reads FQGNSA. V shed 7 bases and J shed 1 base, with 17 bases lying between them. The CDR3 consists of 16 residues. In DNA, the CDR3 is TGTGCCAGCACACTCGGTGGGAGCCTGAGCAATCAGCCCCAGCATTTT. The encoded protein is CASTLGGSLSNQPQHF.

This chain joins TRBV19 and TRBJ2-1; weak D call: TRBD2 (6 bases). Germline loops: CDR1 LNHDA, CDR2 SQIVND (reference sequence). The germline V and J ends were trimmed by 9 bases and 0 bases, with 12 bases remaining between them. This CDR3 has 14 residues. CDR3 residues: CARIDGSSYNEQFF. The CDR3 nucleotides are TGTGCCAGGATCGACGGGAGCTCCTACAATGAGCAGTTCTTC.

In DNA, the CDR3 is TGTGCCAGCAGAGTACTAGCGGGAGAAACAGATACGCAGTATTTT. It is translated as CASRVLAGETDTQYF. V gene TRBV6-5 combines with J gene TRBJ2-3; 11 nucleotides line up with TRBD2. V lost 6 bases and J lost 3; bases outside the gene matches: 5. Germline V gene lookup returns CDR1 MNHEY and CDR2 SVGAGI. The CDR3 contains 15 residues.

V is TRBV3-1 (or the pseudogene TRBV3-2) and J is TRBJ2-7; 11 bases agree with TRBD2. This CDR3 spans 16 amino acids. Looked up from germline, CDR1 is LGHDT and CDR2 is YNNKEL (reference sequence). V lost 4 bases to trimming and J lost 7 bases; unmatched junction nucleotides: 12. CDR3 coding DNA: TGTGCCAGCAGCCTTAGAACGACTAGCGGGGTGGGTGAGCAGTACTTC. Translated, it gives CASSLRTTSGVGEQYF.

The gene calls are TRBV10-3 and TRBJ2-3, with TRBD1 identical over 9 bases. The CDR3 runs 15 residues. Looked up from germline, CDR1 is ENHRY and CDR2 is SYGVKD. The ends lost 5 bases at V and 0 bases at J; junction bases unmatched: 3. In DNA form, the CDR3 reads TGTGCCATCAGTCCCGGACAGGGGAGCACAGATACGCAGTATTTT. The encoded protein is CAISPGQGSTDTQYF.

The chain is built from TRBV19 and TRBJ2-7; maybe TRBD2 (6 bases). The germline gives CDR1 LNHDA, CDR2 SQIVND (reference sequence). This CDR3 has 14 residues. V was pared by 4 bases and J by 3 bases, with 13 bases between. This CDR3 reads CASSSAGFDYEQYF. CDR3 nucleotide sequence: TGTGCCAGTAGTAGTGCGGGATTTGACTACGAGCAGTACTTC. Full variable domain (outside the CDR3, taken from reference TRBV19 and TRBJ2-7): DGGITQSPKYLFRKEGQNVTLSCEQNLNHDAMYWYRQDPGQGLRLIYYSQIVNDFQKGDIAEGYSVSREKKESFPLTVTSAQKNPTAFYLCASSSAGFDYEQYFGPGTRLTVT.

This clone was counted once. This chain uses TRBV6-4 with TRBJ2-1; 10 nucleotides agree with TRBD2. CDR1 and CDR2 (germline): MRHNA, SNTAGT. Unmatched junction bases numbered 3, after V lost 4 bases and J lost 9 bases. CDR3 size: 13 residues. This chain's CDR3 is CASSATSGTEQFF. The CDR3 nucleotides are TGTGCCAGCAGTGCAACTAGCGGGACTGAGCAGTTCTTC.

The rearrangement links TRBV9 to TRBJ1-1; 7 positions match TRBD1. V shed 0 bases, J shed 0 bases, and the junction held 5 bases outside the gene matches. This CDR3 spans 16 amino acids. In germline, CDR1 is SGDLS, CDR2 YYNGEE. CDR3 protein: CASSVALGQVNTEAFF. The CDR3 nucleotides read TGTGCCAGCAGCGTAGCTTTAGGACAGGTGAACACTGAAGCTTTCTTT.

This chain joins TRBV4-2 and TRBJ1-1; 9 bases match TRBD1. The germline V gene encodes CDR1 LGHNA and CDR2 YNFKEQ. The CDR3 has 15 residues. V was clipped by 2 bases and J by 1 base; unmatched bases: 2. The CDR3 DNA follows: TGTGCCAGCAGCCAACCGGGACAGGGGAACACTGAAGCTTTCTTT. Translated, it gives CASSQPGQGNTEAFF.

The gene calls are TRBV6-4 and TRBJ2-2; perhaps TRBD2 as D (6 bases). The CDR3 is 15 amino acids. Deletions cut 0 bases from V and 4 bases from J, with 9 bases between. CDR1 is MRHNA, CDR2 SNTAGT, per germline. In DNA form, the CDR3 reads TGTGCCAGCAGTGACTCGGGGGGTCTCACCGGGGAGCTGTTTTTT. This encodes CASSDSGGLTGELFF.

The CDR3 bases are TGTGCCAGCAGTTACACGGGACAGGGGGCGTACAATGAGCAGTTCTTC. Translating gives CASSYTGQGAYNEQFF. The chain has TRBV6-6 and TRBJ2-1, with 12 bases fitting TRBD1. There are 16 residues in the CDR3. Trimming at V came to 2 bases and at J to 4 bases, leaving 3 bases not matched to a gene. Germline values: CDR1 MNHNY, CDR2 SVGAGI (reference sequence).

This clone was observed a single time. The V and J genes are TRBV4-3 and TRBJ2-5, with 11 bases identical to TRBD2. This CDR3 region has 18 residues. V was pared by 4 bases and J by 5 bases, with 15 bases of the junction left unmatched. CDR1 and CDR2 (germline): LGHNA, YSLEER. The CDR3 is CASSPQLASGGLWETQYF. Here the CDR3 DNA reads TGCGCCAGCAGCCCCCAGCTGGCTAGCGGGGGGTTATGGGAGACCCAGTACTTC.

V is TRBV4-3 and J is TRBJ1-2; D unclear. This CDR3 spans 16 amino acids. The ends were cut back, 0 bases at V and 3 bases at J, with 14 bases in the middle. Germline CDR1 reads LGHNA; CDR2 reads YSLEER. The CDR3 loop is CASSQDSTAVYYGYTF. Written as DNA, the CDR3 is TGCGCCAGCAGCCAAGATTCAACAGCAGTCTACTATGGCTACACCTTC.

The rearrangement links TRBV7-2 to TRBJ2-4; TRBD2 agrees at 11 bases. In germline, CDR1 is SGHTA, CDR2 FQGNSA. This CDR3 contains 19 residues. The trim removed 1 base at V and 2 bases at J, leaving 10 bases unmatched. The CDR3 DNA is TGTGCCAGCAGCTTAGTGGCTAGCGGGAGGATGGCGACCAAAAACATTCAGTACTTC. This codes for CASSLVASGRMATKNIQYF. Full variable domain (rest looked up from reference TRBV7-2 and TRBJ2-4): GAGVSQSPSNKVTEKGKDVELRCDPISGHTALYWYRQSLGQGLEFLIYFQGNSAPDKSGLPSDRFSAERTGGSVSTLTIQRTQQEDSAVYLCASSLVASGRMATKNIQYFGAGTRLSVL.

This clone was detected once. The gene calls are TRBV7-2 and TRBJ1-5; TRBD1 is a possible D gene (6 bases). V gave up 3 bases and J gave up 2 bases, with 14 bases separating them. Germline CDR1 is SGHTA and CDR2 is FQGNSA. The CDR3 is 16 amino acids. The CDR3 coding sequence is TGTGCCAGCAGCTTCGGGGCCTCAGGGGGCAATCAGCCCCAGCATTTT. Protein: CASSFGASGGNQPQHF.